This T cell receptor beta chain was found in a study of T cell responses to AZD1222 COVID-19 vaccine. Study results and limitations: Most donors were white British and more were female, and clonal diversity was possibly underestimated. Reports indicate that nearly half of spike-specific TCRs are directed at unmutated variant regions. In all cases, repertoires were sampled only after the peak T cell response.

CDR3 length: 16 residues. Trimming pared 2 bases from V and 0 bases from J, leaving 13 bases between. Germline assignment: CDR1 MNHEY and CDR2 SVGEGT. Clones were sequenced by immunoSEQ multiplex PCR, and TCRdb holds only the in-frame ones, with some missing. The sample includes roughly 120,000 clones, 80% to 90% of them seen just once. In regard to this clone: What it recognizes is unknown.

Specimen: peripheral blood, collected on day 0 of AZD1222 vaccination. This sequence was found in an adult in good health. The chain combines TRBV6-2 or TRBV6-3 with TRBJ2-5, with unresolved D. The chain's CDR3 is CASSYGKAWYQETQYF. CDR3 nucleotide sequence: TGTGCCAGCAGTTACGGCAAGGCATGGTACCAAGAGACCCAGTACTTC.